This TCR beta chain appears in the sequencing data of a study of shared clonotypes between healthy human individuals. Study background: The study enrolled two women and three men aged 18 to 49. Findings and caveats of the study: Apart from blood, nothing was sampled; tissue repertoires likely differ. Sorted-subset sequencing was shown by rarefaction to be incomplete despite large depth.

TCRdb keeps only in-frame clones here, not all; method: immunoSEQ multiplex PCR. The sample records about 2.1 million clones, 80% to 95% being singletons. The length of the CDR3 is 14 residues. The germline gives CDR1 ENHRY, CDR2 SYGVKD. Trimming left V 7 bases short and J 0 bases short, with 12 bases between. With respect to this clone: Its target is unknown.

CD45RO negativity and positive selection for CCR7 defined naive CD8 cells, a population that excluded terminally differentiated effector memory CD45RA+ cells. The sample consisted of naive CD8+ T cells from PBMCs. The chain joins TRBV10-3 to TRBJ1-1, with D possibly TRBD1 on 5 matching bases. The clonotype originates from a man between 18 and 29 years old in good health. Some clones in this sample may be carry-over from other donors' samples. CDR3 sequence: CAITDDSMNTEAFF. The CDR3 region has the DNA TGTGCCATCACCGACGACAGCATGAACACTGAAGCTTTCTTT.